The next 22 T cell receptor beta chains were all read from a single sample in a study of graft-versus-host responses after intestinal transplantation. Produced via immunoSEQ multiplex PCR; TCRdb's table is partial and in-frame only. The repertoire includes around 96,000 clones, roughly 90% of them detected once, and 15% to 20% sits in the top ten. The sequencing used PBMCs, collected 450 to 480 days after intestinal transplant. The source of these receptors is a human patient who received an intestinal transplant, so some T cells may come from the graft donor.

This clone has a single count. This chain uses TRBV11-2 with TRBJ2-3; D not certain. Trimming took 2 bases from V and 2 from J, leaving 2 bases between them. This CDR3 region has 12 residues. The germline CDR1 and CDR2 sequences are SGHAT and FQNNGV. The CDR3: CASSLSTDTQYF. CDR3 DNA: TGTGCCAGCAGCTTATCCACAGATACGCAGTATTTT.

The gene calls are TRBV5-3 and TRBJ2-7, with no clear D. TRBV5-3 carries the ORF label, with uncertain function. The CDR3 contains 16 residues. V was pared by 4 bases and J by 3 bases, with 20 bases between. The CDR3 protein is CARSAHVTTRYYEQYF. The CDR3 DNA is TGTGCCAGAAGCGCGCACGTCACGACCAGATACTACGAGCAGTACTTC.

In its sample, this clone was seen a few times. The genes are TRBV6-5 and TRBJ2-2; the D gene could be TRBD1 or TRBD2 (6 bases each). Germline lookup yields CDR1 MNHEY and CDR2 SVGAGI. The CDR3 extends over 15 amino acids. The V end lost 4 bases, the J end lost 0 bases, and 9 bases lay between the germline ends. CDR3 DNA sequence: TGTGCCAGCAGTTTAGGGGGGACGAACACCGGGGAGCTGTTTTTT. It encodes CASSLGGTNTGELFF.

A few counts support this clone. This chain connects TRBV7-3 to TRBJ2-1; D is uncertain. The CDR3 has 16 amino acids. V lost 1 base, J lost 7 bases, and 17 bases lay in between. Germline V CDR1 and CDR2: SGHTA, FQGTGA. CDR3 region: CASSLKGPLQENEQFF. CDR3 coding DNA: TGTGCCAGCAGCTTAAAGGGCCCCCTCCAGGAGAATGAGCAGTTCTTC. The whole variable domain, remainder taken from reference TRBV7-3 and TRBJ2-1, is GAGVSQTPSNKVTEKGKYVELRCDPISGHTALYWYRQSLGQGPEFLIYFQGTGAADDSGLPNDRFFAVRPEGSVSTLKIQRTERGDSAVYLCASSLKGPLQENEQFFGPGTRLTVL.

This clone was detected once. The rearrangement joins TRBV19 to TRBJ2-7, with D possibly matching TRBD1 (5 bases). Germline V gene sequence: CDR1 LNHDA, CDR2 SQIVND (reference sequence). This CDR3 is 13 amino acids long. Trimming left V 5 bases short and J 1 base short, with 9 bases between. The CDR3, as DNA: TGTGCCAGTAGTCCCGGACATTCCTACGAGCAGTACTTC. It is translated as CASSPGHSYEQYF.

V is TRBV4-1 and J is TRBJ1-2; no clear D. Germline V gene data show CDR1 as MGHRA and CDR2 as YSYEKL. The V gene lost 4 bases and the J gene lost 8 bases, with 14 bases spanning the gap. The CDR3 runs 13 residues. The CDR3 DNA is TGCGCCAGCAGCCCAGTGGGATTACGCGGCTACACCTTC. This codes for CASSPVGLRGYTF.

The genes are TRBV6-1 and TRBJ1-1, with TRBD1 matching 7 bases. Per germline, CDR1 MNHNS and CDR2 SASEGT. V was pared by 4 bases and J by 1 base, with 6 bases of the junction left unmatched. This CDR3 contains 15 residues. The CDR3 protein is CASSGWTGQNTEAFF. The DNA for the CDR3 is TGTGCCAGCAGTGGCTGGACAGGACAGAACACTGAAGCTTTCTTT.

This chain connects TRBV5-4 to TRBJ2-5, with 10 bases aligning to TRBD2. Germline CDR1 SGHNT, CDR2 YYREEE (reference sequence). V was clipped by 0 bases and J by 0 bases; unmatched bases: 5. The CDR3 length is 17 residues. The CDR3 bases are TGTGCCAGCAGCTTGGGACCGCTAGCGGGGGACCAAGAGACCCAGTACTTC. This sequence encodes CASSLGPLAGDQETQYF.

The V and J genes are TRBV2 and TRBJ1-5; D is unclear. Trimming removed 0 bases at V and 6 bases at J, with 3 bases between. The CDR3 length is 12 residues. Germline CDR1 reads SNHLY; CDR2 reads FYNNEI. The CDR3 DNA is TGTGCCAGCAGTGAAGCGATTCAGCCCCAGCATTTT. Translated: CASSEAIQPQHF.

V gene TRBV10-3 combines with J gene TRBJ2-3, with 12 bases aligning to TRBD2. With 6 bases clipped from V and 6 bases from J, the junction kept 10 bases outside the gene matches. The CDR3 totals 16 residues. The germline V gene encodes CDR1 ENHRY and CDR2 SYGVKD. DNA for the CDR3: TGTGCCATCAGCGCCCCTAGCGGGGGGGCCTCCGATACGCAGTATTTT. Amino acid sequence: CAISAPSGGASDTQYF.

The gene calls are TRBV2 and TRBJ2-7, with D perhaps TRBD1 or TRBD2 (6 bases each). The CDR3 runs 12 residues. Germline V gene data show CDR1 as SNHLY and CDR2 as FYNNEI. The V end was cut by 7 bases, the J end by 5 bases, with 12 bases between. The CDR3 loop is CASTGGGHEQYF. CDR3 nucleotides: TGTGCCAGCACCGGAGGGGGGCACGAGCAGTACTTC. Full variable domain (missing parts from reference TRBV2 and TRBJ2-7): EPEVTQTPSHQVTQMGQEVILRCVPISNHLYFYWYRQILGQKVEFLVSFYNNEISEKSEIFDDQFSVERPDGSNFTLKIRSTKLEDSAMYFCASTGGGHEQYFGPGTRLTVT.

The rearrangement uses TRBV7-6 and TRBJ2-7, with 7 nucleotides matching TRBD1. Trimming took 5 bases from V and 0 from J; bases not matched to a gene: 7. The V gene's germline CDR1 is SGHVS and CDR2 FNYEAQ. CDR3 length: 15 residues. The CDR3 bases are TGTGCCAGCAGCCCACAACAGGGGACCTCCTACGAGCAGTACTTC. It specifies CASSPQQGTSYEQYF.

V gene TRBV18 combines with J gene TRBJ2-2, with D hard to call. Germline CDR1 KGHSH, CDR2 LQKENI. The CDR3 sequence is 13 residues long. Trimming removed 4 bases at V and 0 bases at J, with 3 bases between. The CDR3 sequence: CASSQTNTGELFF. CDR3 DNA sequence: TGTGCCAGCTCACAAACGAACACCGGGGAGCTGTTTTTT.

This chain links TRBV6-5 with TRBJ1-1, with 7 bases matching TRBD1. V gave up 6 bases and J gave up 4 bases; unmatched junction bases: 11. This CDR3 comprises 15 residues. CDR1 and CDR2 (germline): MNHEY, SVGAGI. The CDR3 bases are TGTGCCAGCAGCCCGGCTGGGAGGACAGGCACTGAAGCTTTCTTT. This sequence encodes CASSPAGRTGTEAFF.

V and J are TRBV7-9 and TRBJ2-7, with 7 bases aligning to TRBD1. This CDR3 is built from 14 residues. Unmatched junction bases numbered 6, after V lost 4 bases and J lost 3 bases. Germline V gives CDR1 SEHNR, CDR2 FQNEAQ (reference sequence). CDR3 in amino acids: CASSSWDRYYEQYF. DNA for the CDR3: TGTGCCAGCAGCTCTTGGGACAGATACTACGAGCAGTACTTC.

This clone was seen a single time. The chain couples TRBV6-5 to TRBJ2-7; the D is unclear. Germline-derived CDR1 and CDR2 are MNHEY and SVGAGI. The CDR3 sequence is 12 residues long. Between the trimmed V and J ends, which lost 5 bases and 3 bases, there was a span of 8 bases. CDR3 amino acids: CASSLPGYEQYF. The CDR3 DNA follows: TGTGCCAGCAGTCTCCCGGGCTACGAGCAGTACTTC.

V and J are TRBV5-1 and TRBJ1-2, with D possibly being TRBD1 (6 bases). The CDR3 has 14 amino acids. The V and J ends lost 4 bases and 2 bases respectively, with 12 bases between them. CDR1 and CDR2 from the germline V gene are SGHRS and YFSETQ. As DNA, the CDR3 is TGCGCCAGCAGCCCTACAGGGCCCAACTATGGCTACACCTTC. Protein product: CASSPTGPNYGYTF.

This chain joins TRBV12-5 and TRBJ2-7; D is unresolved. Germline V CDR1 and CDR2: LGHNT, FRNRAP. The CDR3 length is 11 residues. Trimming left V 3 bases short and J 6 bases short, with 6 bases between. The DNA for the CDR3 is TGTGCTAGTGGTTTCTCGGGCGAGCAGTACTTC. Protein sequence: CASGFSGEQYF.

V gene TRBV4-2 combines with J gene TRBJ1-6, with D perhaps TRBD1 (6 bases). Germline CDR1 is LGHNA and CDR2 is YNFKEQ. V lost 1 base, J lost 6 bases, and 19 bases lay in between. The CDR3 length is 18 residues. The CDR3 DNA follows: TGTGCCAGCAGCCAAGTTAGGACAGCCGAACCAGTTAATTCACCCCTCCACTTT. This translates into CASSQVRTAEPVNSPLHF.

This clone was seen just once. The CDR3 sequence is CASSPAGPGQGPSYGYTF. The CDR3, as DNA: TGCGCCAGCAGCCCCGCTGGCCCGGGACAGGGCCCCTCCTATGGCTACACCTTC. This chain uses TRBV5-1 with TRBJ1-2; 9 bases align to TRBD1. Per germline, CDR1 SGHRS and CDR2 YFSETQ. J was trimmed by 4 bases and V by 4 bases; bases with no gene match: 17. The CDR3 covers 18 residues.

The rearrangement links TRBV5-6 to TRBJ1-4; tentative D call: TRBD1 (6 bases). This CDR3 spans 14 amino acids. V lost 4 bases, J lost 10 bases, and 17 bases lay in between. Germline lookup yields CDR1 SGHDT and CDR2 YYEEEE. CDR3 sequence (DNA): TGTGCCAGCAGCGGGATTGGGACATCCGGAAAACTGTTTTTT. Translating gives CASSGIGTSGKLFF.

This clone was seen once. In DNA form, the CDR3 reads TGTGCCAGCAGCTTGAGGGTAGGTGAGAACACTGAAGCTTTCTTT. Its translation: CASSLRVGENTEAFF. This sequence joins TRBV5-5 and TRBJ1-1; unclear D gene. This CDR3 spans 15 amino acids. CDR1 SGHKS and CDR2 YYEKEE come from the germline V gene (reference sequence). The V and J ends lost 1 base and 1 base respectively, with 11 bases between them.